This is a list of T cell receptor beta chains from one sample in a study of T cells in Graves' hyperthyroidism and ophthalmopathy. In TCRdb, the multiplex PCR reads were re-called with MiXCR into one record per CDR3 protein. The repertoire consists of some 560,000 distinct CDR3 sequences, with less than 20% occurring once and the leading ten covering around 7.5%. Sample: blood. The receptors were sampled from a woman under 40 with Graves' hyperthyroidism. CDR3s include the opening cysteine and the closing phenylalanine or tryptophan. The order of the fields is D gene, J gene, V gene, clone size, CDR3 DNA, CDR3 protein. The D gene is left open where the match is weak. Clone size is given for some rows only: seen once, a few or many times, or a class if the clone is expanded.

TRBD1 | TRBJ1-5 | TRBV10-2 | - | TGCGCCAGCAGTGAGTCGAGGGGGACAGGTGGACAGCCCCAGCATTTT | CASSESRGTGGQPQHF
- | TRBJ1-5 | TRBV2 | many | TGTGCCAGCAGTTGGACAGATAGCAATCAGCCCCAGCATTTT | CASSWTDSNQPQHF
TRBD2 | TRBJ2-7 | TRBV19 | many | TGTGCCAGTAGTATAGGACTAGCGGAAACCTACGAGCAGTACTTC | CASSIGLAETYEQYF
- | TRBJ2-1 | TRBV7-2 | many | TGTGCCAGCAGCACCGGGCCGGGCAATGAGCAGTTCTTC | CASSTGPGNEQFF
TRBD1 | TRBJ1-1 | TRBV2 | many | TGTGCCAGCAGCCAGGGGGCTGGGACTGAAGCTTTCTTT | CASSQGAGTEAFF
TRBD1 | TRBJ2-7 | TRBV20-1 | many | TGCAGTGCAGACAGGGGGTCCTACGAGCAGTACTTC | CSADRGSYEQYF
- | TRBJ2-1 | TRBV7-9 | many | TGTGCCAGCTCACTAGGGGCCAGTTACAATGAGCAGTTCTTC | CASSLGASYNEQFF
TRBD2 | TRBJ2-7 | TRBV12-3/TRBV12-4 | - | TGTGCCAGCAGTCCCCCAACCTCTAGCGGGGGGTCCTACGAGCAGTACTTC | CASSPPTSSGGSYEQYF
TRBD2 | TRBJ2-5 | TRBV5-1 | few | TGCGCCAGCAGCGGCGGGACTAGCGGGATTAGAGAGACCCAGTACTTC | CASSGGTSGIRETQYF
- | TRBJ2-7 | TRBV28 | many | TGTGCCAGCAGTTTTTTTGAGGACGGGGAGCAGTACTTC | CASSFFEDGEQYF
- | TRBJ2-7 | TRBV19 | - | TGTGCCAGTAGTATAGAGGGGGACTCCAGCTTCTACGAGCAGTACTTC | CASSIEGDSSFYEQYF
- | TRBJ1-2 | TRBV27 | many | TGTGCCAGCAGACGTGGATCATGGCTGGACGGCTACACCTTC | CASRRGSWLDGYTF
TRBD1 | TRBJ2-1 | TRBV14 | few | TGTGCCAGCAGCCTCCCGGACAGGGTTTTGACGGGTGAGCAGTTCTTC | CASSLPDRVLTGEQFF
- | TRBJ2-2 | TRBV27 | - | TGTGCCAGCTTTTCGGGTGCCGGGGAGCTGTTTTTT | CASFSGAGELFF
TRBD1 | TRBJ1-1 | TRBV29-1 | few | TGCAGCGTTGGGGGCGCGGCAGGGGGTGAGACTGAAGCTTTCTTT | CSVGGAAGGETEAFF
- | TRBJ1-2 | TRBV20-1 | once | TGCAGTGCTAGAACCCCGACAGCGACCTATGGCTACACCTTC | CSARTPTATYGYTF
TRBD2 | TRBJ2-2 | TRBV28 | - | TGTGCCAGCAGGACCGGACTAGCGGGAGGGCCCAACACCGGGGAGCTGTTTTTT | CASRTGLAGGPNTGELFF
TRBD2 | TRBJ2-3 | TRBV9 | - | TGTGCCAGCAGCGTAGCGGGAGGGAGAGGAGATACGCAGTATTTT | CASSVAGGRGDTQYF
TRBD2 | TRBJ2-5 | TRBV7-2 | many | TGTGCCAGCCGGAGGTCTAGCGGGAGTTTTGAGACCCAGTACTTC | CASRRSSGSFETQYF
- | TRBJ2-3 | TRBV5-1 | few | TGCGCCACCATGACGGGACTCCTTCCCACAGATACGCAGTATTTT | CATMTGLLPTDTQYF
TRBD2 | TRBJ2-3 | TRBV6-5 | few | TGTGCCAGCAGTTACTCAGCCACTAGCGGGAGGGGCACAGATACGCAGTATTTT | CASSYSATSGRGTDTQYF
- | TRBJ2-3 | TRBV7-9 | few | TGTGCCAGCAGCTTAGTAACAGGGACAACAGATACGCAGTATTTT | CASSLVTGTTDTQYF
TRBD2 | TRBJ2-3 | TRBV7-3 | many | TGTGCCAGCAGCTTATACCCGACTAGCTTCGCGCAGTATTTT | CASSLYPTSFAQYF
TRBD2 | TRBJ2-2 | TRBV5-6 | few | TGTGCCAGCAGCCCGGGACTAAAATACACCGGGGAGCTGTTTTTT | CASSPGLKYTGELFF